The 10 T cell receptor beta chains given below trace back to one sample, sequenced in a study of cytomegalovirus exposure and HLA in healthy donors. Primers: 60 Vbeta forward and 13 Jbeta reverse. Profiling relied on immunoSEQ multiplex PCR, and the TCRdb table lists in-frame clones only, not all of them. Of some 120,000 clones listed, 70% are singletons. The material sequenced was PBMCs. Every receptor here comes from a man between 25 and 39 years old in good health and CMV-seropositive.

J is TRBJ1-2 and V is TRBV12-5, with 7 bases lining up with TRBD1. Germline V lookup: CDR1 LGHNT, CDR2 FRNRAP. This CDR3 has 17 residues. The V segment lost 0 bases and the J segment 3 bases; nucleotides outside the gene matches: 10. The chain's CDR3 is CASGLVPNRGLYYGYTF. CDR3 DNA: TGTGCTAGTGGTTTGGTACCCAACAGGGGCCTCTACTATGGCTACACCTTC.

The V and J genes are TRBV29-1 and TRBJ1-5; 7 bases align to TRBD1. Per germline, CDR1 SQVTM and CDR2 ANQGSEA. The CDR3 extends over 14 amino acids. V shed 4 bases, J shed 0 bases, and the junction held 3 bases outside the gene matches. The CDR3 DNA is TGCAGCGTTGTTGGGACAGATAGCAATCAGCCCCAGCATTTT. It yields the protein CSVVGTDSNQPQHF.

This chain connects TRBV5-1 to TRBJ2-2; D is possibly TRBD1 (6 bases). Trimming pared 4 bases from V and 10 bases from J, leaving 14 bases between. This CDR3 comprises 13 residues. The germline CDR1 and CDR2 sequences are SGHRS and YFSETQ. CDR3 amino acids: CASSTQQGEELFF. In DNA, the CDR3 is TGCGCCAGCAGCACCCAACAGGGTGAGGAGCTGTTTTTT.

The chain couples TRBV6-1 to TRBJ1-4; D possibly corresponds to TRBD1 (6 bases). The V gene lost 8 bases and the J gene lost 5 bases, with 12 bases spanning the gap. Germline V lookup: CDR1 MNHNS, CDR2 SASEGT. There are 13 residues in the CDR3. DNA of the CDR3: TGTGCCAGCTTGGGGGCAGGGAATGAAAAACTGTTTTTT. Translating gives CASLGAGNEKLFF.

This clone was seen just once. The V gene is TRBV19, the J gene TRBJ1-1, with 7 bases aligning to TRBD1. The germline V gene encodes CDR1 LNHDA and CDR2 SQIVND (reference sequence). Losses at the gene ends were 1 base for V and 1 base for J; bases not matched to a gene: 9. The length of the CDR3 is 17 residues. The CDR3 loop reads CASSIVRPDRRNTEAFF. CDR3 DNA sequence: TGTGCCAGTAGTATAGTAAGGCCGGACAGGCGGAACACTGAAGCTTTCTTT. Together with reference TRBV19 and TRBJ1-1, the CDR3 gives the full variable domain: DGGITQSPKYLFRKEGQNVTLSCEQNLNHDAMYWYRQDPGQGLRLIYYSQIVNDFQKGDIAEGYSVSREKKESFPLTVTSAQKNPTAFYLCASSIVRPDRRNTEAFFGQGTRLTVV.

The CDR3 coding sequence is TGTGCTAGTGCCCGGGGACTAGCGGGAGAGACCTACAATGAGCAGTTCTTC. Translation gives CASARGLAGETYNEQFF. This rearrangement joins TRBV12-5 to TRBJ2-1; TRBD2 matches at 14 bases. The CDR3 has 17 residues. The V gene's germline CDR1 is LGHNT and CDR2 FRNRAP. The junction had 7 bases not matched to a gene; V was cut back by 7 bases and J by 2 bases.

The rearrangement joins TRBV27 to TRBJ1-5, with TRBD1 identical over 9 bases. CDR3 length equals 15 residues. CDR1 and CDR2 from the germline V gene are MNHEY and SMNVEV (reference sequence). J was trimmed by 7 bases and V by 4 bases; bases with no gene match: 8. The CDR3 protein is CASSSGTGWAQPQHF. The DNA for the CDR3 is TGTGCCAGCAGTTCCGGGACAGGGTGGGCGCAGCCCCAGCATTTT.

The CDR3 reads CASSSFRGQETQYF. The CDR3 DNA follows: TGTGCCAGCAGCTCCTTCCGGGGCCAAGAGACCCAGTACTTC. The chain uses TRBV7-8 and TRBJ2-5; maybe TRBD2 (5 bases). Trimming pared 4 bases from V and 1 base from J, leaving 10 bases between. Germline V CDR1 and CDR2: SGHVS, FQNEAQ. This CDR3 spans 14 amino acids.

The chain is built from TRBV29-1 and TRBJ1-3; 7 bases are shared with TRBD1. Losses at the gene ends were 4 bases for V and 4 bases for J; bases not matched to a gene: 10. CDR3 length: 15 residues. The V gene's germline CDR1 is SQVTM and CDR2 ANQGSEA. The CDR3 DNA reads as TGCAGCGTTGCGACAGGGCCCCGCGTCGGAAACACCATATATTTT. Its protein is CSVATGPRVGNTIYF.

The chain links TRBV20-1 to TRBJ2-1; the D is unclear. The CDR3 has 11 residues. Germline lookup yields CDR1 DFQATT and CDR2 SNEGSKA (reference sequence). Trimming stripped 8 bases from V and 7 bases from J, with 12 bases between. CDR3: CSPARSNEQFF. The CDR3, as DNA: TGCAGTCCTGCCCGGAGTAATGAGCAGTTCTTC.